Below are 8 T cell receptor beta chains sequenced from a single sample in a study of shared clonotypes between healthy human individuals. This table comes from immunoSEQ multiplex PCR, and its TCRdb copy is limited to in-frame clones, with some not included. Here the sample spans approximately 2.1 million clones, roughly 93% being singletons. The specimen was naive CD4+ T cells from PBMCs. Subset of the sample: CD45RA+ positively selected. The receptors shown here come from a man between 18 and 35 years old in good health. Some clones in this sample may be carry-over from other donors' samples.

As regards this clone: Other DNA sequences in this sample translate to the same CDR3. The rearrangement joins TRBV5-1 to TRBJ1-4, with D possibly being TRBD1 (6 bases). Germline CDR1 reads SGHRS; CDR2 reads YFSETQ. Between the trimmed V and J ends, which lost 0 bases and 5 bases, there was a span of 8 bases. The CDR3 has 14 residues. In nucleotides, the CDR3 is TGCGCCAGCAGCTTGGGACAGGTGAATGAAAAACTGTTTTTT. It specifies CASSLGQVNEKLFF.

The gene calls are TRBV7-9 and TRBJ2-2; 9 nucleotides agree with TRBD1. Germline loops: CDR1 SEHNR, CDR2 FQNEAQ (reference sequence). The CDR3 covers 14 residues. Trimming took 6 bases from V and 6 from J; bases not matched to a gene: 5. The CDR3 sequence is CASRWTGEAGELFF. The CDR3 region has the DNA TGTGCCAGCAGGTGGACAGGGGAGGCCGGGGAGCTGTTTTTT.

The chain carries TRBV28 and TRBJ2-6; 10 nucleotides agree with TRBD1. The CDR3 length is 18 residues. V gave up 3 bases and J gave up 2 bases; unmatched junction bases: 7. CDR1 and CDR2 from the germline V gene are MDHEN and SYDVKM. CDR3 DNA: TGTGCCAGCAGTTTGCGTCCCGGGACAGGGGCTGGGGCCAACGTCCTGACTTTC. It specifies CASSLRPGTGAGANVLTF.

The CDR3 DNA reads as TGTGCCAGCAGTTTACAGACAGGGGTCGGATATCAGAACACCGGGGAGCTGTTTTTT. Encoded protein: CASSLQTGVGYQNTGELFF. The rearrangement uses TRBV27 and TRBJ2-2; TRBD1 aligns across 8 bases. The CDR3 is 19 residues long. From germline, CDR1 is MNHEY and CDR2 SMNVEV (reference sequence). J lost 1 base, V lost 2 bases, and 12 bases had no gene match.

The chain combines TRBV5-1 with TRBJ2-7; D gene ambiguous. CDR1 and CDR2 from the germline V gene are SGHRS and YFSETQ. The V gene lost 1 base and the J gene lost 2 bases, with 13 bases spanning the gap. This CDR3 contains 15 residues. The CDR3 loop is CASSLSLGSPYEQYF. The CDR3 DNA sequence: TGCGCCAGCAGCTTGTCGTTGGGAAGTCCCTACGAGCAGTACTTC.

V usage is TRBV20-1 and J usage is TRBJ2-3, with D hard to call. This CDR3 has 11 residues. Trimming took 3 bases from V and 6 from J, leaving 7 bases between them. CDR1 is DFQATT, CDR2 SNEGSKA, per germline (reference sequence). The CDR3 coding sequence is TGCAGTGCTAGCCGGAAGGATACGCAGTATTTT. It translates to CSASRKDTQYF.

CDR3 amino acids: CASSRPQGTEQFF. In DNA form, the CDR3 reads TGTGCCAGCAGTAGACCGCAGGGGACTGAGCAGTTCTTC. The chain links TRBV28 to TRBJ2-1; weak D call: TRBD1 (6 bases). Germline lookup yields CDR1 MDHEN and CDR2 SYDVKM. CDR3 length: 13 amino acids. Trimming cost V 5 bases and J 9 bases, with 14 bases left between them.

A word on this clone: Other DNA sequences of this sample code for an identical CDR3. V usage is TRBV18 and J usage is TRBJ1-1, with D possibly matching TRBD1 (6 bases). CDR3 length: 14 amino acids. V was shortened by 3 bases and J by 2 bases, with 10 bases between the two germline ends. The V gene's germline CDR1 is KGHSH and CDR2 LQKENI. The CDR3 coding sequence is TGTGCCAGCTCACCTGACAGGTCTAACACTGAAGCTTTCTTT. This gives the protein CASSPDRSNTEAFF.